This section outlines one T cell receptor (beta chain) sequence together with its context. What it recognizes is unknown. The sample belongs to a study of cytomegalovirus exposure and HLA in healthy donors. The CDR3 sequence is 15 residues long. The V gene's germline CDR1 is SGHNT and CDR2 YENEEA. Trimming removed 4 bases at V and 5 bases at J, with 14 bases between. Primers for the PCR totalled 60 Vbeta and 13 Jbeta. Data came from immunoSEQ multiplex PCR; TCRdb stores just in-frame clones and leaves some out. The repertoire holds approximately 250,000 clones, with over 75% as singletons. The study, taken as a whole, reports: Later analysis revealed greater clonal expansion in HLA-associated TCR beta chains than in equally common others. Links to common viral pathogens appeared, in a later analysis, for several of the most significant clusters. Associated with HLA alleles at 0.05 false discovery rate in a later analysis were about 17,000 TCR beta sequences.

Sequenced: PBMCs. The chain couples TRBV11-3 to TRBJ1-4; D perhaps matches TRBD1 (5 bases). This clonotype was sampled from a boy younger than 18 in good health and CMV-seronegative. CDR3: CASSSLAGLNEKLFF. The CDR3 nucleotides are TGTGCCAGCAGCTCCCTCGCAGGGTTAAATGAAAAACTGTTTTTT.